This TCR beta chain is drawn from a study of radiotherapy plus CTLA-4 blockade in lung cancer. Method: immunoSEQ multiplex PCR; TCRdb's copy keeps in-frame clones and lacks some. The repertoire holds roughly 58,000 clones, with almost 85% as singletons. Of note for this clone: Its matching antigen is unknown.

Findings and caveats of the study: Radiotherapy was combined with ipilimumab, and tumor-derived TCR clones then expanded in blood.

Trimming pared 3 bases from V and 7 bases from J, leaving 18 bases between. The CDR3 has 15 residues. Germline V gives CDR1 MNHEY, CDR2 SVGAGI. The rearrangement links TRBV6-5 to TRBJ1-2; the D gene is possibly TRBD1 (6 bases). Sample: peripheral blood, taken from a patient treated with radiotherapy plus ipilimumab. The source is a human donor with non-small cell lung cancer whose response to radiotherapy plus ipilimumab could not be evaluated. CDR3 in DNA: TGTGCCAGCAGTTATGGACGCCCAGGGGCGCTTGGCTACACCTTC. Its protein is CASSYGRPGALGYTF.